The 17 T cell receptor beta chains listed next were all sequenced from one sample in a study of blood T cell repertoires in COVID-19. Clones were read by immunoSEQ multiplex PCR, and TCRdb kept only the in-frame ones, dropping some. The sample carries approximately 62,000 clones, roughly four fifths recorded once. Sequenced: peripheral blood. These receptors all stem from a man older than 75 with acute or convalescent COVID-19.

The rearrangement uses TRBV6-5 and TRBJ2-7; TRBD2 aligns across 7 bases. The CDR3 runs to 13 residues. The germline CDR1 and CDR2 sequences are MNHEY and SVGAGI. V shed 2 bases, J shed 4 bases, and the junction held 2 bases outside the gene matches. The CDR3 sequence is CASSYGGVYEQYF. The DNA of the CDR3 is TGTGCCAGCAGTTACGGGGGGGTGTACGAGCAGTACTTC.

The gene calls are TRBV5-6 and TRBJ1-3; weak D call: TRBD1 (6 bases). V dropped 1 base and J dropped 6 bases, with 14 bases sitting between them. The CDR3 has 15 residues. In germline, CDR1 is SGHDT, CDR2 YYEEEE. Here the CDR3 reads CASSLPPGAVNTIYF. The DNA for the CDR3 is TGTGCCAGCAGCTTGCCCCCAGGGGCCGTAAACACCATATATTTT.

The chain combines TRBV3-1 (or the pseudogene TRBV3-2) with TRBJ1-2; no firm D call. There are 13 residues in the CDR3. Germline values: CDR1 LGHDT, CDR2 YNNKEL (reference sequence). V was pared by 4 bases and J by 2 bases, with 8 bases between. CDR3 loop: CASSLLENYGYTF. CDR3 in DNA: TGTGCCAGCAGCCTCTTGGAGAACTATGGCTACACCTTC.

The CDR3 region has the DNA TGCGCCAGCAGCCATCAGTATAGAGGGGGCACCGGAGGATCGCAAGAGACCCAGTACTTC. Encoded protein: CASSHQYRGGTGGSQETQYF. This sequence joins TRBV4-1 and TRBJ2-5, with TRBD1 matching over 7 bases. CDR1 and CDR2 from the germline V gene are MGHRA and YSYEKL. The CDR3 consists of 20 residues. V gave up 3 bases and J gave up 2 bases; unmatched junction bases: 21.

In its sample, this clone was seen once. The chain recombines TRBV28 with TRBJ2-7, with 9 bases matching TRBD1. V shed 2 bases, J shed 4 bases, and the junction held 21 bases outside the gene matches. Germline CDR1 reads MDHEN; CDR2 reads SYDVKM. The CDR3 length is 20 residues. Here the CDR3 DNA reads TGTGCCAGCAGTTTACCCTCAACGGACAGGGGAGCAGGGGCCCCTTACGAGCAGTACTTC. Translation gives CASSLPSTDRGAGAPYEQYF.

V and J are TRBV7-2 and TRBJ1-1; no reliable D call. CDR3 length equals 14 residues. Germline CDR1 is SGHTA and CDR2 is FQGNSA. V gave up 5 bases and J gave up 1 base, with 11 bases separating them. CDR3 in DNA: TGTGCCAGCAGCATTCTCAACAAGAACACTGAAGCTTTCTTT. Its translation is CASSILNKNTEAFF.

The V gene is TRBV5-4, the J gene TRBJ2-3, with 7 bases that match TRBD2. CDR3 length: 16 amino acids. CDR1 is SGHNT, CDR2 YYREEE, per germline (reference sequence). V shed 8 bases and J 2 bases; nucleotides not matched to a gene: 14. For the CDR3, the DNA is TGTGCCAGTGCCCCGCGAGGGCGGGGGTACACAGATACGCAGTATTTT. Amino acids: CASAPRGRGYTDTQYF.

V and J are TRBV6-5 and TRBJ1-4, with D perhaps matching TRBD1 (5 bases). Per germline, CDR1 MNHEY and CDR2 SVGAGI. CDR3 length equals 12 residues. V lost 5 bases and J lost 4, with 5 bases in between. As DNA, the CDR3 is TGTGCCAGCAGTCAGGGTAATGAAAAACTGTTTTTT. Translating gives CASSQGNEKLFF.

The chain uses TRBV30 and TRBJ1-1, with a tentative D call TRBD1 (6 bases). Trimming removed 3 bases at V and 4 bases at J, with 15 bases between. From germline, CDR1 is GTSNPN and CDR2 SVGIG (reference sequence). This CDR3 comprises 14 residues. The CDR3 spells CAWSPDLRGTEAFF. The CDR3 coding sequence is TGTGCCTGGAGCCCGGACCTCAGGGGCACTGAAGCTTTCTTT.

V and J are TRBV6-5 and TRBJ2-3; TRBD2 matches at 8 bases. The CDR3 is 15 amino acids. From germline, CDR1 is MNHEY and CDR2 SVGAGI. V trimming: 6 bases; J trimming: 0 bases; junction bases outside the gene matches: 5. CDR3 DNA: TGTGCCAGCAGGTCCGCGGGGGGCAGCACAGATACGCAGTATTTT. Residues: CASRSAGGSTDTQYF.

The V and J genes are TRBV5-1 and TRBJ1-6; 10 bases agree with TRBD1. Germline assignment: CDR1 SGHRS and CDR2 YFSETQ. This CDR3 contains 17 residues. V lost 0 bases and J lost 7; bases outside the gene matches: 7. CDR3 protein: CASSLGSWDRGNSPLHF. In nucleotides, the CDR3 is TGCGCCAGCAGCTTGGGGTCTTGGGACAGGGGCAATTCACCCCTCCACTTT.

CDR3 residues: CSVRTDNNSPLHF. The CDR3, as DNA: TGCAGCGTTCGGACAGATAATAATTCACCCCTCCACTTT. The chain has TRBV29-1 and TRBJ1-6; possible D gene TRBD1, 6 bases. The CDR3 has 13 residues. The germline V and J ends were trimmed by 5 bases and 5 bases, with 10 bases remaining between them. From germline, CDR1 is SQVTM and CDR2 ANQGSEA.

CDR3 nucleotide sequence: TGCGCCAGCAGCTTACAAGGGACAGCCGGACATTCACCCCTCCACTTT. Translating it yields CASSLQGTAGHSPLHF. The rearrangement links TRBV5-1 to TRBJ1-6; 7 bases are a match to TRBD1. CDR1 SGHRS and CDR2 YFSETQ come from the germline V gene. The CDR3 loop spans 16 amino acids. The trim removed 2 bases at V and 8 bases at J, leaving 10 bases unmatched.

This clone has a count of ten or more. V gene TRBV10-3 combines with J gene TRBJ2-7, with a possible D match to TRBD1 (5 bases). Trimming left V 3 bases short and J 5 bases short, with 11 bases between. The CDR3 is made up of 13 amino acids. CDR1 is ENHRY, CDR2 SYGVKD, per germline. The CDR3 is CAISERGQDEQYF. CDR3 coding DNA: TGTGCCATCAGTGAAAGGGGCCAGGACGAGCAGTACTTC.

This clone was counted only a few times. The chain uses TRBV3-1 (or the pseudogene TRBV3-2) and TRBJ1-3, with D hard to call. The CDR3 is made up of 17 amino acids. Trimming removed 0 bases at V and 0 bases at J, with 12 bases between. Per germline, CDR1 LGHDT and CDR2 YNNKEL (reference sequence). The CDR3 DNA is TGTGCCAGCAGCCAAGATCGGACGGGAGACTCTGGAAACACCATATATTTT. It is translated as CASSQDRTGDSGNTIYF.

The chain joins TRBV5-1 to TRBJ2-5, with 11 bases matching TRBD1. The CDR3 extends over 15 amino acids. The germline V gene encodes CDR1 SGHRS and CDR2 YFSETQ. The V and J ends lost 5 bases and 2 bases, in that order; junction bases with no gene match: 5. CDR3 nucleotides: TGCGCCAGCAGTGGGGACAGGGGGACACAAGAGACCCAGTACTTC. Translating it yields CASSGDRGTQETQYF.

V is TRBV5-1 and J is TRBJ2-6; D perhaps matches TRBD2 (6 bases). The CDR3 extends over 17 amino acids. The germline V gene encodes CDR1 SGHRS and CDR2 YFSETQ. V lost 1 base to trimming and J lost 2 bases, with 13 bases between them. Written as DNA, the CDR3 is TGCGCCAGCAGCTTGATTACGGGAGAGGCTGGGGCCAACGTCCTGACTTTC. Translation gives CASSLITGEAGANVLTF.